This T cell receptor (beta chain) originates from a study of T cells in Graves' hyperthyroidism and ophthalmopathy (dated by TCRdb to about 2019). Regarding the complete study: Peripheral blood was sampled at the time of initial diagnosis, prior to any treatment. In addition, the study compared T-cell repertoires in thyroid tissue and in blood from six Graves' hyperthyroidism patients. After sampling, hyperthyroidism patients received methimazole starting at 30 mg daily, and ophthalmopathy patients received high-dose intravenous methylprednisolone. Prospective prediction of ophthalmopathy was tested in an independent validation cohort of fewer than 20 hyperthyroidism patients and 15 to 17 patients who later progressed to ophthalmopathy. According to the paper, TCR Vbeta CDR3 sequencing was carried out on about 140 peripheral blood samples, which came from under 50 ophthalmopathy, under 85 hyperthyroidism and some 17 progressor patients. To identify distinguishing TCR V-J signatures, a discovery cohort of around 100 patients was used, comprising fewer than 45 with Graves' ophthalmopathy and some 60 with stable Graves' hyperthyroidism. The 95 to 100 discovery patients were randomly split 7:3 into training and test sets. On the study overall, not on this receptor specifically: Most expanded thyroid clonotypes (frequency above 0.001) were also found in blood, which suggests that blood repertoires may mirror thyroid immune responses. A 13 V-J signature model separated ophthalmopathy from stable hyperthyroidism, with 87.88% sensitivity and 81.08% specificity in cross-validation and 80%/75% in testing. In validation, the model predicted progression to ophthalmopathy with over 60% sensitivity and 72.22% specificity, a median of 6.5 months before onset. No statistical method was used to fix the sample size in advance, and group allocation was not hidden from the investigators.

Ophthalmopathy patients had moderately to severely active disease, Clinical Activity Score of at least 3, NOSPECS grade of at least 4, and duration under 3 months. The study excluded patients with uncontrolled infections, other autoimmune diseases, pregnancy or lactation. Clinical symptoms, serum thyroxine and TRAb, thyroid ultrasound, and orbital computed tomography formed the basis for the diagnoses. PBMCs were separated from 10 ml of fresh peripheral blood using Ficoll-Paque density gradient centrifugation. Trizol reagent was used to extract total RNA, and RNA quality was then checked on an Agilent 2100 Bioanalyzer. This clonotype was observed a few times. The antigen it binds to is not known. Per-base quality was not reported, and no clone a single base away is much larger than it. Amplification of TCR beta CDR3 regions was carried out from RNA transcripts. For the first round of RT-PCR on the TCR CDR3, the HTBI primer set was used together with the Qiagen OneStep RT-PCR kit. Libraries were constructed in a second round of multiplex PCR, after which size selection and purification were carried out. Sequencing of the libraries was done on an Illumina HiSeq2000 using paired-end 100 bp reads. The original pipeline was this. SOAPnuke was used to process the raw data, throwing out any read that contained adapters or uncalled bases, had a mean Phred below 15, or lacked an exact constant-primer or identifier match. COPE v1.2.5 was used to merge the high-quality paired reads, and each unique nucleotide sequence was defined as a clonotype. MiTCR v1.1 was used to align the clonotypes against IMGT TRBV, TRBD and TRBJ reference segments. The analysis was restricted to V-J combinations with a frequency above 0.0001, which together covered just over 98% of the repertoires. A TCS score was defined as the ratio of F50 (clonal expansion) to E x V (chaos), with BLOSUM62-based TCRdist applied between CDR3 peptides within each V-J. Welch's t-statistics and random forest reduced around 520 V-J features to about 12, which were used in a naive Bayes classifier (R e1071). The public reads were reanalyzed by TCRdb: fastp trimming at Q25, MiXCR alignment, in-frame beta chains only. Identical CDR3 protein sequences are pooled into one entry, listed with their most common genes and DNA. It is TCRdb's table, rather than the study itself, that gives the V and J calls and clone size. The sample yields about 250,000 distinct CDR3 sequences; approximately 25% were counted once. About 40% of the sample goes to the ten largest clones.

The sequence came from a woman between 40 and 50 years old with Graves' ophthalmopathy. Sequenced material: blood.

CDR3 protein: CASSPGTVNEQYF. DNA sequence: TGTGCCAGCAGCCCCGGGACAGTCAACGAGCAGTACTTC. This chain joins TRBV7-9 to TRBJ2-7; the central 7 bases match TRBD1. CDR1 and CDR2 were assigned from the germline V gene (reference sequence) as SEHNR and FQNEAQ. The CDR3 holds 13 amino acids from the cysteine to the phenylalanine. The read is trimmed to its CDR3 DNA, 39 bases read in frame from base 1. The germline V and J ends show losses of 5 bases and 5 bases respectively, and no gene match explains 6 bases of the junction.